This T cell receptor (beta chain) was obtained from a study of T-cell memory formation after mild COVID-19. Regarding the study as a whole: Pre-infection memory showed some responding clones, and this suggested that cross-reactive memory joined.

This clonotype occurred many times. Its antigen is still unknown. Germline V gene sequence: CDR1 SGHTA, CDR2 FQGNSA. This CDR3 is built from 15 residues. The V gene end was trimmed by 6 bases and the J gene end by 4 bases; junction bases not matched to a gene: 9. From the 5' RACE reads, TCRdb called clonotypes with MiXCR, one entry per CDR3 protein. Among over 120,000 distinct CDR3 sequences listed, about 6% were seen once. The rearrangement links TRBV7-2 to TRBJ2-5; 9 nucleotides line up with TRBD2. Sequencing was performed on PBMCs or a T cell subset sorted from them (not recorded which). The source is an adult woman who had mild COVID-19 (a few samples of this study predate the infection). Cell type and time point are not known. The CDR3 DNA follows: TGTGCCAGCAGATCAGACCCAGCGGGAGGAGAGACCCAGTACTTC. This encodes CASRSDPAGGETQYF.